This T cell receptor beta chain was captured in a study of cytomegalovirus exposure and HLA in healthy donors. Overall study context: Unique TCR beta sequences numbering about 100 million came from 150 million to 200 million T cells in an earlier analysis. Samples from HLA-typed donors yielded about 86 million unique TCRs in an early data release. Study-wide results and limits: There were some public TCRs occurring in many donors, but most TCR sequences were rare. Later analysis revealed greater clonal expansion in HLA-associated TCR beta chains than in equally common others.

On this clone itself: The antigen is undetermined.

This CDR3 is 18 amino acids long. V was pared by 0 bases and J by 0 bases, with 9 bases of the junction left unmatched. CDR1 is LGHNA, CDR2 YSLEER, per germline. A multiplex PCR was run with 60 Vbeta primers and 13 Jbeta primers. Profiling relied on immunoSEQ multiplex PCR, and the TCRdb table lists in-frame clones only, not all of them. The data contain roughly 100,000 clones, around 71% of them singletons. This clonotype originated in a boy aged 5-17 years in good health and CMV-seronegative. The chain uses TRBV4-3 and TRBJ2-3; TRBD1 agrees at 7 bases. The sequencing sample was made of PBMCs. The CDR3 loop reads CASSQERLTGFSTDTQYF. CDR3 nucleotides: TGCGCCAGCAGCCAAGAAAGGTTGACAGGGTTTAGCACAGATACGCAGTATTTT.